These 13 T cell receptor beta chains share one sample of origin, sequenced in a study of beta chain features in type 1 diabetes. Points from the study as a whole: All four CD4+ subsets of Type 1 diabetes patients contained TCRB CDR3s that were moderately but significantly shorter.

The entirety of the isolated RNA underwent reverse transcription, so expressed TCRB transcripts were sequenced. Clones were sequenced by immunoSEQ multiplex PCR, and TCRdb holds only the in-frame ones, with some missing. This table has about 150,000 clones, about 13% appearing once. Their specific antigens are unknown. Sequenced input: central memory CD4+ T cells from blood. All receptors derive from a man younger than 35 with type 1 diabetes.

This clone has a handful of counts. CDR3 bases: TGTGCCAGCAGACCCCGGGCTAGCGGCTCCTACGAGCAGTACTTC. It is translated as CASRPRASGSYEQYF. The chain joins TRBV27 to TRBJ2-7; 7 bases align to TRBD2. V gave up 6 bases and J gave up 0 bases; unmatched junction bases: 8. CDR1 is MNHEY, CDR2 SMNVEV, per germline (reference sequence). CDR3 size: 15 residues.

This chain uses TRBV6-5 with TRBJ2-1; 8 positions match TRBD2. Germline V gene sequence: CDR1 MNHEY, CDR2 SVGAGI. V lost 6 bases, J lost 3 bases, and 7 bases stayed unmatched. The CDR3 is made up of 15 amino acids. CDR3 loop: CASREPGLGYNEQFF. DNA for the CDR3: TGTGCCAGCAGGGAACCGGGACTAGGCTACAATGAGCAGTTCTTC.

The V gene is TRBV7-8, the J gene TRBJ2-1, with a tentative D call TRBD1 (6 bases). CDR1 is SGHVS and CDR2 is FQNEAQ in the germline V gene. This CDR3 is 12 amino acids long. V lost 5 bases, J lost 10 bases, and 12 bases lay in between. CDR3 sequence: CASSPHQGEQFF. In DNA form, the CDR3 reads TGTGCCAGCAGCCCCCATCAGGGGGAGCAGTTCTTC.

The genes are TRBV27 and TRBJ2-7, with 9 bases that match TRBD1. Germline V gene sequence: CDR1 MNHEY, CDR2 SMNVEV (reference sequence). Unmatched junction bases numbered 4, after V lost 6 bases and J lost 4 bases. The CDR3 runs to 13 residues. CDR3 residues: CASRDRGGYEQYF. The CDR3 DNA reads TGTGCCAGCAGAGACAGGGGGGGTTACGAGCAGTACTTC.

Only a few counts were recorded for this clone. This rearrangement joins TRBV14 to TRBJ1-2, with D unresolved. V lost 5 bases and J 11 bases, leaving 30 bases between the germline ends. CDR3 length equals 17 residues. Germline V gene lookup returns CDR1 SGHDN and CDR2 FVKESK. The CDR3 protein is CASSFVRSQRGLSGYTF. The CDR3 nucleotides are TGTGCCAGCAGCTTTGTTAGGAGTCAACGAGGCCTCTCCGGGTACACCTTC. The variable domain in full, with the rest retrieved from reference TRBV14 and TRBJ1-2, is EAGVTQFPSHSVIEKGQTVTLRCDPISGHDNLYWYRRVMGKEIKFLLHFVKESKQDESGMPNNRFLAERTGGTYSTLKVQPAELEDSGVYFCASSFVRSQRGLSGYTFGSGTRLTVV.

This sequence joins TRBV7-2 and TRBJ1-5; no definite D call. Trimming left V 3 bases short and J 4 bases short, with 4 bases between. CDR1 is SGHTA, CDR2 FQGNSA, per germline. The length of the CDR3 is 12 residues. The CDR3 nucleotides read TGTGCCAGCAGCTTCATGAATCAGCCCCAGCATTTT. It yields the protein CASSFMNQPQHF.

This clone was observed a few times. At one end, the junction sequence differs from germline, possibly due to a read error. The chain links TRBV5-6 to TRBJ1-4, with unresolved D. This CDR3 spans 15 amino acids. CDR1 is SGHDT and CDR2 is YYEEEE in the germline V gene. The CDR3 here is CASSLGMVRNEKLFF. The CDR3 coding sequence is TGTGCCAGCAGTTTGGGCATGGTCCGAAATGAAAAACTGTTTTTT.

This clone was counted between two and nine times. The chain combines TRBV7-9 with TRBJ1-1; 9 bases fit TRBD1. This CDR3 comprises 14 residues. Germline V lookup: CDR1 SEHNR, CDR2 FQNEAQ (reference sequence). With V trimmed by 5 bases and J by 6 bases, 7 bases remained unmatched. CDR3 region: CASSPGQGRAEAFF. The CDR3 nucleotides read TGTGCCAGCAGCCCCGGACAGGGGAGGGCTGAAGCTTTCTTT.

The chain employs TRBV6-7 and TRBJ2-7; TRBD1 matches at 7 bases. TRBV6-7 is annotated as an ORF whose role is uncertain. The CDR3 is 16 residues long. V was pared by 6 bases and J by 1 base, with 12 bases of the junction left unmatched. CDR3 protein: CASREIRDSFSYEQYF. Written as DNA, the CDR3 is TGTGCCAGCAGAGAAATCCGGGACAGCTTTTCCTACGAGCAGTACTTC.

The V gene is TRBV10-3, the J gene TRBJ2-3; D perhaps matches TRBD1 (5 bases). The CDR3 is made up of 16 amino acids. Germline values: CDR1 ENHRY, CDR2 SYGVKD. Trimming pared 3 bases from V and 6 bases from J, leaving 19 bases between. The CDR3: CAISDPTLGAKDTQYF. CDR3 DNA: TGTGCCATCAGTGACCCTACTCTTGGGGCTAAGGATACGCAGTATTTT.

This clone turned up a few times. The CDR3 DNA is TGTGCCTGGGAAACAGGGATATCCCTCCACTTT. Its protein product is CAWETGISLHF. The rearrangement joins TRBV30 to TRBJ1-6; the D gene is possibly TRBD1 (6 bases). Germline CDR1 GTSNPN, CDR2 SVGIG (reference sequence). The V end was cut by 5 bases, the J end by 14 bases, with 13 bases between. The CDR3 contains 11 residues.

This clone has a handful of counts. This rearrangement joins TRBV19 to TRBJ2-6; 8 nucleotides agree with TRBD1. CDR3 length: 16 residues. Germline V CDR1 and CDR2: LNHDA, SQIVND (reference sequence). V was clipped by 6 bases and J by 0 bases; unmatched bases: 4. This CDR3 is CASRDRDHSGANVLTF. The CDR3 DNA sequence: TGTGCCAGTAGGGACAGGGATCACTCTGGGGCCAACGTCCTGACTTTC.

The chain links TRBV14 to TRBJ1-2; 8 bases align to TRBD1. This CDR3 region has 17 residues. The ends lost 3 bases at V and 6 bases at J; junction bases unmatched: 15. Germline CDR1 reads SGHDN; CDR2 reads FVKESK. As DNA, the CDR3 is TGTGCCAGCAGCCACCTCTTGGGACACCTGACAGGGGATGGCTACACCTTC. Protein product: CASSHLLGHLTGDGYTF.